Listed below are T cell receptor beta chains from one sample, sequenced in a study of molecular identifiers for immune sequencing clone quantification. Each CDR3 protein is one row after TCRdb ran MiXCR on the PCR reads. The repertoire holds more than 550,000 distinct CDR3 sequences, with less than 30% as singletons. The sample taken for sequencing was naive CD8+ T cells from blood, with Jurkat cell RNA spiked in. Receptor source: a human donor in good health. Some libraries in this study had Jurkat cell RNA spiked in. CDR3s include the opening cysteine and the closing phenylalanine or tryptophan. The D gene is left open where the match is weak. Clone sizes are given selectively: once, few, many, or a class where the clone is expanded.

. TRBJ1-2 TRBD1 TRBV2 TGTGCCAGCAGGGGAAGACAGGGGACGAAAGGATGGTATGGCTACACCTTC CASRGRQGTKGWYGYTF
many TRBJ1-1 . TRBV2 TGTGCCAGCAGTGACAGGGGCCTGAACACTGAAGCTTTCTTT CASSDRGLNTEAFF
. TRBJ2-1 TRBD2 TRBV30 TGTGCCTGGAGGACTAGCGGGGGGGCCCAGAGTGAGCAGTTCTTC CAWRTSGGAQSEQFF
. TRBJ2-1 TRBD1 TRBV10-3 TGTGCCATCAGCGACCTAGGGGGCATCAATGAGCAGTTCTTC CAISDLGGINEQFF
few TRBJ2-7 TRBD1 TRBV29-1 TGCGGCGTTGAAGGGACAGGGCTTTACGAGCAGTACTTC CGVEGTGLYEQYF
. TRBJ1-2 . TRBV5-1 TGCGCCAGCAGCTTGGGACAGGAGTACTATGGCTACACCTTC CASSLGQEYYGYTF
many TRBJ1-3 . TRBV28 TGTGCCAGCAGTTTAACCCTCGGACGCAACACCATATATTTT CASSLTLGRNTIYF
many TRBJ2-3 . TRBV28 TGTGCCAGCCGTAGTCGCGGGACAGATACGCAGTATTTT CASRSRGTDTQYF
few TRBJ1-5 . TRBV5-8 TGTGCCAGCAGCTTGGATGGACCACGGCAGCCCCAGCATTTT CASSLDGPRQPQHF
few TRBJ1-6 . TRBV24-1 TGTGCCACCCCTGGCGGCGGGAAGAATTCACCCCTCCACTTT CATPGGGKNSPLHF
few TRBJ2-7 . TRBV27 TGTGCCAGCAGTTCCCTTGACTTGTACTCCTACGAGCAGTACTTC CASSSLDLYSYEQYF
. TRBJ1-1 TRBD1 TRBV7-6 TGTGCCAGCAGCTTAGAGGCAGGGGGCACGAACACTGAAGCTTTCTTT CASSLEAGGTNTEAFF
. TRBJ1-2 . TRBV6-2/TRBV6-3 TGTGCCAGCAGTTACGAGGCAGGGGTGTATGGCAACACCTTC CASSYEAGVYGNTF
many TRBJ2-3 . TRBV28 TGTGCCAGCAGTTCCTTAGCGGAGCCAAGCACAGATACGCAGTATTTT CASSSLAEPSTDTQYF
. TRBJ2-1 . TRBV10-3 TGTGCCATCAGTGATAACCTCTACAATGAGCAGTTCTTC CAISDNLYNEQFF
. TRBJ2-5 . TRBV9 TGTGCCAGCAGCGTAGGTTTGGGTTGGGAGACCCAGTACTTC CASSVGLGWETQYF
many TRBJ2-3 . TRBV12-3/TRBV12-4 TGTGCCAGCAGACCTGCACACGACAGGAGAGCCGATACGCAGTATTTT CASRPAHDRRADTQYF
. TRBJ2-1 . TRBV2 TGTGCCAGCAGTGAGTCCGGGACTTTCTACAATGAGCAGTTCTTC CASSESGTFYNEQFF
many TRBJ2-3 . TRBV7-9 TGTGCCAGCAGCTCGGTAACAGATACGCAGTATTTT CASSSVTDTQYF
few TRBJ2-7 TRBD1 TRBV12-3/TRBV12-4 TGTGCCAGCAGAGACTACAGGGGGAAATACGACGAGCAGTACTTC CASRDYRGKYDEQYF
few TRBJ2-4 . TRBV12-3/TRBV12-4 TGTGTCAGCACCCCGCAGGAGGGGCTCTGGAACATTCAGTACTTC CVSTPQEGLWNIQYF
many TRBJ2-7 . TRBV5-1 TGCGCCAGCAGCTTGAATTTCCCGGCGGGCGAGCAGTACTTC CASSLNFPAGEQYF
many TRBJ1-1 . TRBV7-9 TGTGCCAGCAGCCCTCCCGGGACGGTATACACTGAAGCTTTCTTT CASSPPGTVYTEAFF
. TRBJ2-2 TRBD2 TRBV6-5 TGTGCCAGCAGTTACTCGAACGTTAGGGGCGGGAGCACCGGGGAGCTGTTTTTT CASSYSNVRGGSTGELFF
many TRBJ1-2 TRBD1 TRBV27 TGTGCCAGCAGTCAACTGGGACAGACCACCACCTATGGCTACACCTTC CASSQLGQTTTYGYTF
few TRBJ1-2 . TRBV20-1 TGCAGTGCTATTGGGCCTGACTATGGCTACACCTTC CSAIGPDYGYTF
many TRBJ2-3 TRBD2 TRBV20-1 TGCAGTGCTAGAGATCGGGGTAGCGGGGCCCTACAAAGGTATTTT CSARDRGSGALQRYF
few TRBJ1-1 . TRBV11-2 TGTGCCAGCAGCCAAACTAGGGGCGTCACTGAAGCTTTCTTT CASSQTRGVTEAFF
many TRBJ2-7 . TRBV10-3 TGTGCCATCACTACAGGGAACTACGAGCAGTACTTC CAITTGNYEQYF
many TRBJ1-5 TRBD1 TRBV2 TGTGCCAGCAGTGAAGATTTCGGCAGGGGGCTCGCTCAGCCCCAGCATTTT CASSEDFGRGLAQPQHF
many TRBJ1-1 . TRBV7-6 TGTGCCAGCAGCTTAGCGCAGGGGCCAACTGAAGCTTTCTTT CASSLAQGPTEAFF
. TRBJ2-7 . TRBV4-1 TGCGCCAGCAGCCACCGCATGGGTCGGGGGAGCTCCTACGAGCAGTACTTC CASSHRMGRGSSYEQYF
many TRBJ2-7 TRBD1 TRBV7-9 TGTGCCAGCAGCTCAGGGACAGGGCGCCCTTTGGAGTACTTC CASSSGTGRPLEYF
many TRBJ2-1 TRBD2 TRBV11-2 TGTGCCAGCAGCTCCCGGACCATGGGGAGGGCCTACAATGAGCAGTTCTTC CASSSRTMGRAYNEQFF
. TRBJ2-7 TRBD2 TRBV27 TGTGCCAGCAGCTTGCCCCTAGCGGAGACCTACGAGCAGTACTTC CASSLPLAETYEQYF
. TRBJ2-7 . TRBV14 TGTGCCAGCAGCCAGACTAGACAGTCGATGTACGAGCAGTACTTC CASSQTRQSMYEQYF
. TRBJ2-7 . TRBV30 TGTGCCTGGGGACATAGTGAGCAGTACTTC CAWGHSEQYF
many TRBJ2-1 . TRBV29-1 TGCAGCGTTGATCTGAGGAGTTACGATGAGCAGTTCTTC CSVDLRSYDEQFF
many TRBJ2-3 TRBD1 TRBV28 TGTGCCAGCAACTTAGACAGGGAGACCGCTGCGCAGTATTTT CASNLDRETAAQYF
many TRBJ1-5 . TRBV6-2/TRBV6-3 TGTGCCAGCACCCCCTTTCGGAGCCCTCATAGCAATCAGCCCCAGCATTTT CASTPFRSPHSNQPQHF